This entry describes one TCR beta chain. The antigen is undetermined. Primers for the PCR totalled 60 Vbeta and 13 Jbeta. In the study's own analysis: Later, some 75 million unique TCR beta chains were counted in an analysis, and about 10 million of them were shared. Clones were read by immunoSEQ multiplex PCR, and TCRdb kept only the in-frame ones, dropping some. That table gives V, J and clone size, and the DNA gave D and trimming. The sample carries nearly 110,000 clones, 65% to 90% recorded once. This record comes from a study of cytomegalovirus exposure and HLA in healthy donors. Overall study findings and caveats: Later findings reportedly placed an Asian-associated ancestry cluster below the approximately 670-donor mean for N-insertions.

Per germline, CDR1 LGHNA and CDR2 YNFKEQ. V gave up 4 bases and J gave up 5 bases, with 11 bases separating them. The CDR3 is 13 residues long. The sequenced material came from PBMCs. This chain uses TRBV4-2 with TRBJ2-5; D might be TRBD2 (6 bases). The sequence was collected from a man aged 45-60 years in good health and CMV-seronegative. The CDR3 protein is CASSREARETQYF. The CDR3 region has the DNA TGTGCCAGCAGCCGGGAGGCGAGGGAGACCCAGTACTTC.